The rows below give T cell receptor beta chains drawn from one sample of a study of blood T cells in healthy people across ages. TCRdb processed the 5' RACE reads anew with MiXCR; each CDR3 protein has one entry. The table has roughly 790,000 distinct CDR3 sequences, roughly 44% seen once. The sequencing input was blood. The receptors shown here come from an older woman in good health. Each CDR3 is given with its conserved first and last residue. The D gene is left open where the match is weak. Expanded clones are given a class, and other clones once, few, many or no size at all.

TRBV5-1	TRBD1	TRBJ2-5	NA	TGCGCCAGCAGTGAAGGGACAGGGAGAGTCGAGGCCCAGTACTTC	CASSEGTGRVEAQYF
TRBV7-3	TRBD2	TRBJ2-7	NA	TGTGCCAGCAGCCCCGGCGGGGGATCCTACGAGCAGTACTTC	CASSPGGGSYEQYF
TRBV28	NA	TRBJ2-7	NA	TGTGCCAGCACCCTAACGGGATTGAATGAGCAGTACTTC	CASTLTGLNEQYF
TRBV6-4	TRBD2	TRBJ2-2	NA	TGTGCCAGCAGTCGGACTAGCGGGAGGGCCCCCACCGGGGAGCTGTTTTTT	CASSRTSGRAPTGELFF
TRBV7-9	TRBD2	TRBJ2-3	NA	TGTGCCAGCAGCCGTTCTAGCGGGGGTATTACAGATACGCAGTATTTT	CASSRSSGGITDTQYF
TRBV28	NA	TRBJ2-7	few	TGTGCCAGCAGTTTGACCCTTCAGGAAAGGTACGAGCAGTACTTC	CASSLTLQERYEQYF
TRBV9	NA	TRBJ2-7	NA	TGTGCCAGCGGGCGCGCCGCCTACGAGCAGTACTTC	CASGRAAYEQYF
TRBV11-2	TRBD1	TRBJ2-3	NA	TGTGCCAGCAGCTCATGGGACAGGGGCACAGATACGCAGTATTTT	CASSSWDRGTDTQYF
TRBV15	NA	TRBJ2-5	many	TGTGCCACCAGCAGAGATCCAGGGTGGGAGACCCAGTACTTC	CATSRDPGWETQYF
TRBV5-1	TRBD1	TRBJ2-1	few	TGCGCCAGCAGCCAACCGGGACAGGGATACAATGAGCAGTTCTTC	CASSQPGQGYNEQFF
TRBV20-1	TRBD2	TRBJ2-1	few	TGCAGTGCTAATTGGGGCAGGGAGGGTAATGAGCAGTTCTTC	CSANWGREGNEQFF
TRBV7-8	NA	TRBJ2-7	NA	TGTGCCAGCAGCCCCAACGTGTCGCCGGCCTACGAGCAGTACTTC	CASSPNVSPAYEQYF
TRBV15	TRBD2	TRBJ2-1	NA	TGTGCCACCAGCCCGGGGGGGATCTACAATGAGCAGTTCTTC	CATSPGGIYNEQFF
TRBV27	NA	TRBJ2-7	NA	TGTGCCAGCAGTTTAGCAGACAGTTCCTACGAGCAGTACTTC	CASSLADSSYEQYF
TRBV10-3	NA	TRBJ2-5	many	TGTGCCATCAGTGAGGGAGCCCAAGAGACCCAGTACTTC	CAISEGAQETQYF
TRBV6-1	TRBD1	TRBJ1-5	few	TGTGCCAGCAGTTCCGATGGGACAGGTTATCAGCCCCAGCATTTT	CASSSDGTGYQPQHF
TRBV15	TRBD2	TRBJ2-1	many	TGTGCCACCAGCAGAGAATCCAGCGGGAGAGGTTACAATGAGCAGTTCTTC	CATSRESSGRGYNEQFF
TRBV30	TRBD1	TRBJ1-2	few	TGTGCCTCCGGACAGGGCTATGGCTACACCTTC	CASGQGYGYTF
TRBV4-1	NA	TRBJ2-1	NA	TGCGCCAGCAGCCAAGTAAAAGGTGATGAGCAGTTCTTC	CASSQVKGDEQFF
TRBV5-1	NA	TRBJ2-5	few	TGCGCCAGCAGCTTGGAGCCTGGTTTGGGGACCCAGTACTTC	CASSLEPGLGTQYF
TRBV27	TRBD2	TRBJ2-7	NA	TGTGCCAGCAACCCAGAGACTAGCGGGGTCTACAATGAGCAGTACTTC	CASNPETSGVYNEQYF
TRBV9	NA	TRBJ2-1	few	TGTGCCAGCAGCGTAGACCCGACAGCCTACAATGAGCAGTTCTTC	CASSVDPTAYNEQFF